Below are 16 T cell receptor beta chains sequenced from a single sample in a study of T cell responses to AZD1222 COVID-19 vaccine. Using immunoSEQ multiplex PCR, the repertoire was profiled, and TCRdb retains in-frame clones only, with some absent. The sample records roughly 130,000 clones, 75% to 90% being singletons. Material: peripheral blood, obtained on day 0 of AZD1222 vaccination. These receptors came from an adult in good health.

V usage is TRBV5-1 and J usage is TRBJ1-3; maybe TRBD1 (5 bases). The length of the CDR3 is 15 residues. Deletions cut 4 bases from V and 2 bases from J, with 13 bases between. CDR1 and CDR2 from the germline V gene are SGHRS and YFSETQ. The CDR3 sequence is CASSPAGGTGNTIYF. The DNA for the CDR3 is TGCGCCAGCAGCCCGGCCGGGGGGACTGGAAACACCATATATTTT.

The chain recombines TRBV6-1 with TRBJ1-2; 7 nucleotides match TRBD1. Germline CDR1 reads MNHNS; CDR2 reads SASEGT. The junction had 7 bases not matched to a gene; V was cut back by 1 base and J by 5 bases. CDR3 length: 15 residues. Here the CDR3 reads CASSEGRDSSYGYTF. CDR3 coding DNA: TGTGCCAGCAGTGAAGGCCGGGACAGTTCTTATGGCTACACCTTC.

The chain is built from TRBV6-6 and TRBJ2-3; the match to TRBD2 covers 8 bases. The V segment lost 5 bases and the J segment 1 base; nucleotides outside the gene matches: 11. The CDR3 loop spans 17 amino acids. Looked up from germline, CDR1 is MNHNY and CDR2 is SVGAGI (reference sequence). The chain's CDR3 is CASSPPGAAGGTDTQYF. Here the CDR3 DNA reads TGTGCCAGCAGTCCCCCGGGGGCAGCGGGGGGCACAGATACGCAGTATTTT.

The rearrangement links TRBV5-6 to TRBJ2-5; D ambiguous. The ends were cut back, 5 bases at V and 4 bases at J, with 12 bases in the middle. In germline, CDR1 is SGHDT, CDR2 YYEEEE. This CDR3 is 13 amino acids long. This CDR3 is CASRPTDGETQYF. As DNA, the CDR3 is TGTGCCAGCAGGCCGACCGACGGAGAGACCCAGTACTTC.

The rearrangement joins TRBV6-5 to TRBJ1-4; D might be TRBD1 (6 bases). Germline values: CDR1 MNHEY, CDR2 SVGAGI. The CDR3 covers 16 residues. The V end was cut by 0 bases, the J end by 4 bases, with 12 bases between. The CDR3 DNA reads as TGTGCCAGCAGTTACTCCCCAACAGGGCTTAATGAAAAACTGTTTTTT. It encodes CASSYSPTGLNEKLFF.

V usage is TRBV7-2 and J usage is TRBJ2-2; perhaps TRBD2 as D (5 bases). The CDR3 length is 13 residues. The V gene lost 3 bases and the J gene lost 5 bases, with 7 bases spanning the gap. Germline-derived CDR1 and CDR2 are SGHTA and FQGNSA. CDR3 protein: CASSLRETGELFF. In DNA form, the CDR3 reads TGTGCCAGCAGCTTGAGGGAGACCGGGGAGCTGTTTTTT.

This chain uses TRBV5-1 with TRBJ2-3; unclear D gene. With 4 bases removed from V and 6 bases from J, the gap between germline ends came to 21 bases. CDR1 is SGHRS, CDR2 YFSETQ, per germline. The CDR3 extends over 16 amino acids. CDR3 sequence: CASSQTRGPSRDTQYF. DNA for the CDR3: TGCGCCAGCAGCCAAACTCGAGGCCCATCCCGGGATACGCAGTATTTT.

This clone was picked up one time. The chain recombines TRBV7-2 with TRBJ1-3, with a possible D match to TRBD1 (5 bases). V lost 5 bases and J 3 bases, leaving 8 bases between the germline ends. The length of the CDR3 is 13 residues. Germline CDR1 SGHTA, CDR2 FQGNSA. CDR3 sequence reads: CASSPQGGNTIYF. CDR3 DNA sequence: TGTGCCAGCAGCCCCCAGGGTGGAAACACCATATATTTT.

This chain connects TRBV2 to TRBJ2-5; D gene ambiguous. The CDR3 runs 15 residues. With 6 bases removed from V and 2 bases from J, the gap between germline ends came to 16 bases. Per the germline V gene, CDR1 is SNHLY and CDR2 is FYNNEI. CDR3 sequence (DNA): TGTGCCAGCAGCCAACCGGCGCAAGGTCAAGAGACCCAGTACTTC. Amino acid sequence: CASSQPAQGQETQYF.

The chain couples TRBV27 to TRBJ1-1, with unresolved D. The CDR3 covers 15 residues. V was trimmed by 5 bases and J by 0 bases, leaving 13 bases between them. Per germline, CDR1 MNHEY and CDR2 SMNVEV (reference sequence). In DNA form, the CDR3 reads TGTGCCAGCAGTGCACGGTTTGAGCTGAACACTGAAGCTTTCTTT. Encoded protein: CASSARFELNTEAFF.

The sample holds a few counts of this clone. This chain joins TRBV27 and TRBJ2-7, with 8 nucleotides matching TRBD2. V shed 5 bases and J 6 bases; nucleotides not matched to a gene: 18. Per the germline V gene, CDR1 is MNHEY and CDR2 is SMNVEV (reference sequence). The CDR3 has 17 amino acids. This chain's CDR3 is CASSPAGSAGVGLEQYF. DNA for the CDR3: TGTGCCAGCAGTCCGGCCGGGTCAGCGGGAGTCGGGCTCGAGCAGTACTTC.

This chain links TRBV10-3 with TRBJ2-4; D is undetermined. The CDR3 loop spans 14 amino acids. With 3 bases removed from V and 3 bases from J, the gap between germline ends came to 9 bases. Germline CDR1 is ENHRY and CDR2 is SYGVKD. The CDR3 loop is CAISDPGGKNIQYF. CDR3 nucleotides: TGTGCCATCAGTGACCCCGGCGGCAAAAACATTCAGTACTTC.

The rearrangement uses TRBV4-3 and TRBJ1-2, with D unresolved. Per the germline V gene, CDR1 is LGHNA and CDR2 is YSLEER. The CDR3 is 13 residues long. The V and J ends lost 4 bases and 8 bases respectively, with 14 bases between them. Written as DNA, the CDR3 is TGCGCCAGCAGCCCCGGACTTCTAAGCGGCTACACCTTC. Residues: CASSPGLLSGYTF.

V is TRBV19 and J is TRBJ1-5; possibly TRBD1 for D (5 bases). V lost 6 bases to trimming and J lost 8 bases, with 14 bases between them. Germline V lookup: CDR1 LNHDA, CDR2 SQIVND (reference sequence). This CDR3 region has 13 residues. This chain's CDR3 is CASRGRATEPQHF. As DNA, the CDR3 is TGTGCCAGTAGGGGCAGGGCTACGGAGCCCCAGCATTTT. Full variable domain (missing parts from reference TRBV19 and TRBJ1-5): DGGITQSPKYLFRKEGQNVTLSCEQNLNHDAMYWYRQDPGQGLRLIYYSQIVNDFQKGDIAEGYSVSREKKESFPLTVTSAQKNPTAFYLCASRGRATEPQHFGDGTRLSIL.

This chain connects TRBV28 to TRBJ1-2, with a tentative D call TRBD1 (5 bases). CDR1 and CDR2 (germline): MDHEN, SYDVKM. Trimming shortened V by 3 bases and J by 1 base, and 9 bases separated the two germline ends. The CDR3 length is 14 residues. The CDR3 sequence: CASSLTAVNYGYTF. The CDR3 DNA sequence: TGTGCCAGCAGTTTGACAGCAGTTAACTATGGCTACACCTTC.

This chain joins TRBV5-1 and TRBJ2-2; perhaps TRBD2 as D (6 bases). Per the germline V gene, CDR1 is SGHRS and CDR2 is YFSETQ. CDR3 size: 17 residues. Trimming left V 5 bases short and J 0 bases short, with 17 bases between. CDR3 nucleotides: TGCGCCAGCAGGAGGCTGGGCGGGGCGGCGAACACCGGGGAGCTGTTTTTT. Translation: CASRRLGGAANTGELFF.